This TCR beta chain was identified during a study of blood T cell repertoires in COVID-19. Original methodology: Estimation of nucleated cell counts was performed using reference gene primer amplification. Using immunoSEQ multiplex PCR, the repertoire was profiled, and TCRdb retains in-frame clones only, with some absent. V, J and clone size are those of that table, while D and trimming were read from the DNA. Here the sample spans hundreds of thousands of clones, around four fifths being singletons. The CDR3 sequence is 17 residues long. Trimming cost V 4 bases and J 5 bases; bases outside gene matches: 12. Per germline, CDR1 SGHDN and CDR2 FVKESK.

The sequencing sample was made of peripheral blood. This TCR was sampled from a woman of 80 years or more with active or convalescent COVID-19. This rearrangement joins TRBV14 to TRBJ2-5; 11 bases are a match to TRBD2. CDR3 in amino acids: CASSPHTASGGFETQYF. The CDR3 nucleotides read TGTGCCAGCAGCCCTCACACCGCTAGCGGGGGGTTTGAGACCCAGTACTTC.